These 14 T cell receptor beta chains came from one sample sequenced in a study of blood T cell repertoires in COVID-19. The method was immunoSEQ multiplex PCR; TCRdb's version includes in-frame clones alone and lacks a portion of them. The table shows about 140,000 clones, with roughly four fifths occurring only once. The sequenced sample was PBMCs or T cells enriched from blood (not recorded which). The receptors here all came from a woman aged 45-65 years with acute COVID-19.

The V and J genes are TRBV5-1 and TRBJ2-7, with 9 bases aligning to TRBD2. Trimming cost V 4 bases and J 0 bases; bases outside gene matches: 8. The CDR3 contains 16 residues. CDR1 is SGHRS, CDR2 YFSETQ, per germline. The CDR3 here is CASSPTLAGFSYEQYF. The CDR3 nucleotides are TGCGCCAGCAGCCCCACCCTAGCGGGGTTCTCCTACGAGCAGTACTTC. The entire variable domain, with the rest obtained from reference TRBV5-1 and TRBJ2-7, is as follows: KAGVTQTPRYLIKTRGQQVTLSCSPISGHRSVSWYQQTPGQGLQFLFEYFSETQRNKGNFPGRFSGRQFSNSRSEMNVSTLELGDSALYLCASSPTLAGFSYEQYFGPGTRLTVT.

The chain combines TRBV4-1 with TRBJ1-5; tentative D call: TRBD1 (5 bases). This CDR3 is built from 16 residues. Trimming took 4 bases from V and 2 from J, leaving 15 bases between them. From germline, CDR1 is MGHRA and CDR2 YSYEKL. CDR3 sequence reads: CASSLVFQGGNQPQHF. In nucleotides, the CDR3 is TGCGCCAGCAGCCTTGTATTTCAGGGTGGCAATCAGCCCCAGCATTTT.

The chain uses TRBV2 and TRBJ1-3; D possibly corresponds to TRBD1 (6 bases). V gave up 6 bases and J gave up 0 bases, with 12 bases separating them. This CDR3 is built from 15 residues. The germline V gene has CDR1 SNHLY and CDR2 FYNNEI. This chain's CDR3 is CASRRGTLSGNTIYF. The CDR3 coding sequence is TGTGCCAGCAGGAGAGGGACACTCTCTGGAAACACCATATATTTT. Full variable domain (rest looked up from reference TRBV2 and TRBJ1-3): EPEVTQTPSHQVTQMGQEVILRCVPISNHLYFYWYRQILGQKVEFLVSFYNNEISEKSEIFDDQFSVERPDGSNFTLKIRSTKLEDSAMYFCASRRGTLSGNTIYFGEGSWLTVV.

The chain links TRBV5-5 to TRBJ1-1; TRBD1 aligns across 7 bases. The length of the CDR3 is 15 residues. J was trimmed by 3 bases and V by 4 bases; bases with no gene match: 9. Germline V CDR1 and CDR2: SGHKS, YYEKEE (reference sequence). CDR3 sequence: CASSIETGVDTEAFF. In DNA form, the CDR3 reads TGTGCCAGCAGCATTGAAACAGGGGTGGACACTGAAGCTTTCTTT. The full variable domain, rest sourced from reference TRBV5-5 and TRBJ1-1, is DAGVTQSPTHLIKTRGQQVTLRCSPISGHKSVSWYQQVLGQGPQFIFQYYEKEERGRGNFPDRFSARQFPNYSSELNVNALLLGDSALYLCASSIETGVDTEAFFGQGTRLTVV.

The gene calls are TRBV7-8 and TRBJ1-5; maybe TRBD1 (6 bases). The length of the CDR3 is 16 residues. The germline V and J ends were trimmed by 5 bases and 2 bases, with 16 bases remaining between them. In germline, CDR1 is SGHVS, CDR2 FQNEAQ. Here the CDR3 DNA reads TGTGCCAGCAGCGTCAGGGGTCCCAGACGCAATCAGCCCCAGCATTTT. Translation gives CASSVRGPRRNQPQHF.

This clone was picked up a small number of times. The rearrangement joins TRBV29-1 to TRBJ2-7; TRBD1 matches 7 bases. CDR3 length equals 12 residues. V dropped 4 bases and J dropped 5; count of bases not matched to a gene: 5. CDR1 SQVTM and CDR2 ANQGSEA come from the germline V gene. The CDR3, as DNA: TGCAGCGTTGGAAGAGGGGGCGACGAGCAGTACTTC. It is translated as CSVGRGGDEQYF.

As DNA, the CDR3 is TGTGCCACCAGCAGAGATCGGATGAGTGGAGTGAGCACAGATACGCAGTATTTT. It translates to CATSRDRMSGVSTDTQYF. This chain joins TRBV15 and TRBJ2-3; no clear D. The CDR3 is 18 amino acids. The V end lost 0 bases, the J end lost 0 bases, and 16 bases lay between the germline ends. Germline V gene data show CDR1 as LNHNV and CDR2 as YYDKDF (reference sequence). The whole variable domain, remainder taken from reference TRBV15 and TRBJ2-3, is DAMVIQNPRYQVTQFGKPVTLSCSQTLNHNVMYWYQQKSSQAPKLLFHYYDKDFNNEADTPDNFQSRRPNTSFCFLDIRSPGLGDTAMYLCATSRDRMSGVSTDTQYFGPGTRLTVL.

J is TRBJ2-7 and V is TRBV11-2; tentative D call: TRBD1 (6 bases). The CDR3 contains 15 residues. V shed 2 bases and J shed 3 bases, with 14 bases lying between them. Germline V gene data show CDR1 as SGHAT and CDR2 as FQNNGV. This CDR3 is CASSLSAGEFYEQYF. The CDR3 region has the DNA TGTGCCAGCAGCTTAAGTGCAGGGGAATTCTACGAGCAGTACTTC.

This clone appeared once. The chain is built from TRBV2 and TRBJ2-1; 8 bases match TRBD2. V shed 6 bases and J 8 bases; nucleotides not matched to a gene: 12. Germline values: CDR1 SNHLY, CDR2 FYNNEI. The CDR3 has 15 amino acids. The DNA for the CDR3 is TGTGCCAGCAGCGCCTGGAGCGGGAGTAGAGATGAGCAGTTCTTC. This encodes CASSAWSGSRDEQFF.

The chain combines TRBV2 with TRBJ2-1; D uncertain. Trimming removed 5 bases from V and 8 bases from J, with 22 bases in between. The CDR3 consists of 16 residues. The germline gives CDR1 SNHLY, CDR2 FYNNEI. CDR3 sequence: CASSPPRVLVGDEQFF. CDR3 nucleotide sequence: TGTGCCAGCAGTCCCCCCCGCGTCCTAGTAGGCGATGAGCAGTTCTTC. Supplemented by reference TRBV2 and TRBJ2-1, the full variable domain reads EPEVTQTPSHQVTQMGQEVILRCVPISNHLYFYWYRQILGQKVEFLVSFYNNEISEKSEIFDDQFSVERPDGSNFTLKIRSTKLEDSAMYFCASSPPRVLVGDEQFFGPGTRLTVL.

The chain couples TRBV5-5 to TRBJ1-5; 10 bases match TRBD1. With 4 bases clipped from V and 6 bases from J, the junction kept 10 bases outside the gene matches. This CDR3 has 16 amino acids. Germline assignment: CDR1 SGHKS and CDR2 YYEKEE (reference sequence). DNA for the CDR3: TGTGCCAGCAGCACCAACCGGGACAGGGGAGGTCAGCCCCAGCATTTT. It specifies CASSTNRDRGGQPQHF.

This rearrangement joins TRBV2 to TRBJ1-2; TRBD1 aligns across 8 bases. Germline V gene sequence: CDR1 SNHLY, CDR2 FYNNEI. V dropped 5 bases and J dropped 10; count of bases not matched to a gene: 6. CDR3 length: 12 residues. CDR3 DNA sequence: TGTGCCAGCAGTTCAGACAGGGGCCCCTACACCTTC. Its protein product is CASSSDRGPYTF.

The chain links TRBV9 to TRBJ1-2, with 11 bases identical to TRBD1. The ends lost 0 bases at V and 6 bases at J; junction bases unmatched: 4. This CDR3 is built from 15 residues. CDR1 is SGDLS, CDR2 YYNGEE, per germline. CDR3 amino acids: CASSVEDRGLHGYTF. The CDR3 coding sequence is TGTGCCAGCAGCGTAGAGGACAGGGGGCTTCATGGCTACACCTTC.

J is TRBJ1-1 and V is TRBV6-4; D gene uncertain. CDR1 and CDR2 (germline): MRHNA, SNTAGT. CDR3 length equals 11 residues. Trimming removed 4 bases at V and 6 bases at J, with 6 bases between. CDR3 bases: TGTGCCAGCAGTGGCGGGGCTGAAGCTTTCTTT. This sequence encodes CASSGGAEAFF.